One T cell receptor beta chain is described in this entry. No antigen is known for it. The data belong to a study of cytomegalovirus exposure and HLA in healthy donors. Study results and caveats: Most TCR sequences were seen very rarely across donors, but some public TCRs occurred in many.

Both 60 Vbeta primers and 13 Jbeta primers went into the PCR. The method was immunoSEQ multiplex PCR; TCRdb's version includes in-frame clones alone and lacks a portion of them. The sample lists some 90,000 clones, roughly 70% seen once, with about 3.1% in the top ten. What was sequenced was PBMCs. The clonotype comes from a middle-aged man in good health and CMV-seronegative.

The CDR3 spells CASSSTTGGLKETQYF. For the CDR3, the DNA is TGTGCCAGCAGCTCAACAACAGGGGGATTAAAAGAGACCCAGTACTTC. The rearrangement links TRBV7-9 to TRBJ2-5, with TRBD1 identical over 8 bases. This CDR3 is built from 16 residues. Unmatched junction bases numbered 10, after V lost 4 bases and J lost 3 bases. Germline CDR1 reads SEHNR; CDR2 reads FQNEAQ (reference sequence).